This entry concerns a single T cell receptor beta chain. This sample is part of a study of T cell repertoires in cytomegalovirus infection. The CDR3 has 16 residues. CDR1 is MNHNS, CDR2 SASEGT, per germline. J gave up 4 bases and V 4 bases, and 10 bases lay outside the gene matches. TCRdb ran MiXCR on the reads and lists one entry per CDR3 protein. The sample includes over 100,000 distinct CDR3 sequences, 16% seen only once; the top ten take approximately 8%. The clonotype originates from a human donor in good health (CMV status not recorded). Some clones in this sample may be carry-over from other donors' samples. The chain combines TRBV6-1 with TRBJ1-2; 9 bases are shared with TRBD1. Source material: PBMCs. The CDR3 DNA follows: TGTGCCAGCAGTGGCCCTGTCCGGGACAGGGCCTATGGCTACACCTTC. This translates into CASSGPVRDRAYGYTF.